Presented here are 3 T cell receptor beta chains from one specimen sequenced in a study of preoperative IRX-2 immunotherapy in early breast cancer. Clones were sequenced by immunoSEQ multiplex PCR, and TCRdb holds only the in-frame ones, with some missing. The sample lists approximately 44,000 clones; about 95% were seen once. Indicated treatment: preoperative locoregional IRX-2 cytokine immunotherapy. The input for sequencing was tumor tissue, taken after IRX-2 immunotherapy. Receptor source: a human donor with breast cancer.

The rearrangement links TRBV29-1 to TRBJ2-7, with 9 bases aligning to TRBD1. Germline V gene data show CDR1 as SQVTM and CDR2 as ANQGSEA. CDR3 length: 12 residues. With V trimmed by 6 bases and J by 10 bases, 10 bases remained unmatched. CDR3 in DNA: TGCAGCGTCGTATCCGGGACAGGGAAACAGTACTTC. This translates into CSVVSGTGKQYF.

The CDR3 DNA reads as TGTGCCAGCAGCTCCAAGGCCTACGAGCAGTACTTC. Translated: CASSSKAYEQYF. V gene TRBV7-9 combines with J gene TRBJ2-7, with D uncertain. V gave up 4 bases and J gave up 2 bases, with 6 bases separating them. The CDR3 is made up of 12 amino acids. Per the germline V gene, CDR1 is SEHNR and CDR2 is FQNEAQ (reference sequence).

The rearrangement joins TRBV28 to TRBJ2-7; no firm D call. Deletions cut 2 bases from V and 1 base from J, with 3 bases between. The CDR3 has 12 residues. The germline gives CDR1 MDHEN, CDR2 SYDVKM. CDR3 amino acids: CASSLPSYEQYF. CDR3 DNA: TGTGCCAGCAGTTTACCTTCCTACGAGCAGTACTTC.